Presented here are 20 T cell receptor beta chains from one specimen sequenced in a study of STAT5B mutations in CD4+ large granular lymphocyte leukemia. The data were produced by immunoSEQ multiplex PCR, yet TCRdb's version contains in-frame clones alone and is incomplete. Here the sample spans 30,000 to 40,000 clones, approximately 90% being singletons. The sequenced material came from CD4+ T cells from blood buffy coats. Receptors were obtained from a human donor in good health.

The rearrangement links TRBV29-1 to TRBJ2-7; 9 bases map to TRBD2. Germline V gives CDR1 SQVTM, CDR2 ANQGSEA. This CDR3 has 14 residues. The J segment lost 3 bases and the V segment lost 6 bases, leaving 9 bases of the junction unmatched. In DNA form, the CDR3 reads TGCAGCGTCCAGTTTCTAGCGGGGAACTACGAGCAGTACTTC. It yields the protein CSVQFLAGNYEQYF.

The chain recombines TRBV6-1 with TRBJ1-1; 7 nucleotides line up with TRBD1. The J segment lost 4 bases and the V segment lost 5 bases, leaving 10 bases of the junction unmatched. The CDR3 runs to 15 residues. CDR1 and CDR2 from the germline V gene are MNHNS and SASEGT. The CDR3 DNA is TGTGCCAGCAGTCCTAGGAGACAGGGTTCCACTGAAGCTTTCTTT. Its translation: CASSPRRQGSTEAFF.

CDR3 region: CASSVDGGRGSPLHF. CDR3 nucleotide sequence: TGTGCCAGCAGCGTAGATGGGGGAAGGGGATCACCCCTCCACTTT. J is TRBJ1-6 and V is TRBV9; a weak D match, TRBD1 (5 bases). Germline V lookup: CDR1 SGDLS, CDR2 YYNGEE. The CDR3 extends over 15 amino acids. V was clipped by 0 bases and J by 10 bases, with 14 bases between them.

The chain carries TRBV7-8 and TRBJ1-5; no clear D. V lost 4 bases and J lost 2, with 12 bases in between. Germline assignment: CDR1 SGHVS and CDR2 FQNEAQ. This CDR3 has 15 residues. CDR3 sequence reads: CASSSMGYGNQPQHF. The DNA for the CDR3 is TGTGCCAGCAGCTCCATGGGGTATGGCAATCAGCCCCAGCATTTT.

The chain links TRBV5-1 to TRBJ1-2; 9 bases match TRBD1. The CDR3 is made up of 14 amino acids. Trimming took 0 bases from V and 8 from J; bases not matched to a gene: 5. From germline, CDR1 is SGHRS and CDR2 YFSETQ. For the CDR3, the DNA is TGCGCCAGCAGCTTGGACACAGGGGGCACCGGCTACACCTTC. This gives the protein CASSLDTGGTGYTF.

The chain couples TRBV4-3 to TRBJ2-1, with TRBD2 matching 13 bases. Losses at the gene ends were 0 bases for V and 12 bases for J; bases not matched to a gene: 11. The CDR3 is made up of 17 amino acids. Germline CDR1 and CDR2: LGHNA and YSLEER. The DNA for the CDR3 is TGCGCCAGCAGCCAAGACGCCCGACTAGCGGGAGGACCTGGGCAGTTCTTC. It translates to CASSQDARLAGGPGQFF.

The gene calls are TRBV5-4 and TRBJ1-1, with D unclear. CDR1 SGHNT and CDR2 YYREEE come from the germline V gene (reference sequence). The CDR3 loop spans 15 amino acids. Trimming removed 5 bases from V and 3 bases from J, with 17 bases in between. The CDR3 loop is CASRLKPLGDTEAFF. The DNA for the CDR3 is TGTGCCAGCAGGCTTAAACCACTTGGGGACACTGAAGCTTTCTTT.

The chain is built from TRBV14 and TRBJ2-7; TRBD1 matches 9 bases. The CDR3 has 15 amino acids. The V segment lost 4 bases and the J segment 2 bases; nucleotides outside the gene matches: 6. The germline CDR1 and CDR2 sequences are SGHDN and FVKESK. The CDR3, as DNA: TGTGCCAGCAGCCGGGGGACAGGGCAAGCCTACGAGCAGTACTTC. The encoded protein is CASSRGTGQAYEQYF.

The chain carries TRBV6-6 and TRBJ2-3; D possibly matches TRBD1 or TRBD2 (5 bases each). V was cut by 7 bases and J by 1 base, with 12 bases left in between. The germline gives CDR1 MNHNY, CDR2 SVGAGI (reference sequence). The CDR3 covers 14 residues. As DNA, the CDR3 is TGTGCCAGCAAGATGGGACCAGGCACAGATACGCAGTATTTT. It translates to CASKMGPGTDTQYF.

V and J are TRBV7-9 and TRBJ1-3; D remains ambiguous. Trimming removed 4 bases at V and 8 bases at J, with 12 bases between. This CDR3 region has 13 residues. Per the germline V gene, CDR1 is SEHNR and CDR2 is FQNEAQ (reference sequence). The chain's CDR3 is CASSSRVGDTIYF. The CDR3 DNA follows: TGTGCCAGCAGCTCTCGAGTCGGCGACACCATATATTTT. Together with reference TRBV7-9 and TRBJ1-3, the CDR3 gives the full variable domain: DTGVSQNPRHKITKRGQNVTFRCDPISEHNRLYWYRQTLGQGPEFLTYFQNEAQLEKSRLLSDRFSAERPKGSFSTLEIQRTEQGDSAMYLCASSSRVGDTIYFGEGSWLTVV.

This rearrangement joins TRBV19 to TRBJ2-3, with D perhaps TRBD2 (6 bases). Germline V gene sequence: CDR1 LNHDA, CDR2 SQIVND (reference sequence). Trimming pared 10 bases from V and 0 bases from J, leaving 11 bases between. The CDR3 is 13 amino acids. DNA for the CDR3: TGTGCCACCCTGGAGGGTAGCACAGATACGCAGTATTTT. It encodes CATLEGSTDTQYF.

This clone was recorded once. The genes are TRBV5-1 and TRBJ2-3; 7 bases line up with TRBD2. Germline V lookup: CDR1 SGHRS, CDR2 YFSETQ. Trimming cost V 0 bases and J 3 bases; bases outside gene matches: 7. The CDR3 has 16 amino acids. CDR3 protein: CASSLAAGGGTDTQYF. The CDR3 coding sequence is TGCGCCAGCAGCTTGGCCGCGGGCGGGGGAACAGATACGCAGTATTTT. The whole variable domain, filled in from reference TRBV5-1 and TRBJ2-3, reads KAGVTQTPRYLIKTRGQQVTLSCSPISGHRSVSWYQQTPGQGLQFLFEYFSETQRNKGNFPGRFSGRQFSNSRSEMNVSTLELGDSALYLCASSLAAGGGTDTQYFGPGTRLTVL.

The chain recombines TRBV5-6 with TRBJ1-2; D remains ambiguous. The CDR3 has 14 residues. Germline V lookup: CDR1 SGHDT, CDR2 YYEEEE. V shed 1 base and J shed 7 bases, with 14 bases lying between them. Written as DNA, the CDR3 is TGTGCCAGCAGCTTGCGCGGTACATCCCCTGGCTACACCTTC. It translates to CASSLRGTSPGYTF. The variable domain in full, completed from reference TRBV5-6 and TRBJ1-2, reads DAGVTQSPTHLIKTRGQQVTLRCSPKSGHDTVSWYQQALGQGPQFIFQYYEEEERQRGNFPDRFSGHQFPNYSSELNVNALLLGDSALYLCASSLRGTSPGYTFGSGTRLTVV.

In its sample, this clone was seen a few times. V gene TRBV6-1 combines with J gene TRBJ1-2; D unclear. Looked up from germline, CDR1 is MNHNS and CDR2 is SASEGT. V lost 0 bases and J lost 4, with 9 bases in between. The CDR3 consists of 14 residues. The CDR3 nucleotides are TGTGCCAGCAGTGAAGCGCGGGTCGGCTATGGCTACACCTTC. Translated, it gives CASSEARVGYGYTF.

V gene TRBV7-2 combines with J gene TRBJ1-3; 9 nucleotides align to TRBD1. The germline V gene encodes CDR1 SGHTA and CDR2 FQGNSA. V lost 3 bases to trimming and J lost 5 bases; unmatched junction nucleotides: 11. The CDR3 consists of 17 residues. CDR3 sequence: CASSFPRGDRDRNTIYF. DNA for the CDR3: TGTGCCAGCAGCTTTCCCCGGGGGGACAGGGATAGAAACACCATATATTTT.

The chain carries TRBV29-1 and TRBJ2-5; 7 bases agree with TRBD2. The CDR3 is made up of 15 amino acids. The junction had 13 bases not matched to a gene; V was cut back by 8 bases and J by 1 base. CDR1 SQVTM and CDR2 ANQGSEA come from the germline V gene. The CDR3 loop is CSSPSASGLQETQYF. In nucleotides, the CDR3 is TGCAGCTCCCCTTCGGCTAGCGGCCTCCAAGAGACCCAGTACTTC.

This chain links TRBV7-2 with TRBJ1-1; 7 bases map to TRBD1. The CDR3 length is 13 residues. CDR1 and CDR2 (germline): SGHTA, FQGNSA. Unmatched junction bases numbered 3, after V lost 3 bases and J lost 5 bases. The CDR3 here is CASSLTGRTEAFF. CDR3 coding DNA: TGTGCCAGCAGCTTGACAGGGAGGACTGAAGCTTTCTTT.

The rearrangement joins TRBV9 to TRBJ2-1, with a possible D match to TRBD1 (7 bases). Per germline, CDR1 SGDLS and CDR2 YYNGEE. This CDR3 has 15 amino acids. The V end was cut by 3 bases, the J end by 7 bases, with 17 bases between. The CDR3: CASSEQGRIVNEQFF. In DNA, the CDR3 is TGTGCCAGCAGCGAACAGGGGAGGATAGTGAATGAGCAGTTCTTC.

V is TRBV7-2 and J is TRBJ1-2; no firm D call. Trimming removed 1 base at V and 2 bases at J, with 14 bases between. Germline V lookup: CDR1 SGHTA, CDR2 FQGNSA. The CDR3 is made up of 16 amino acids. The CDR3 DNA is TGTGCCAGCAGCTTAGGGGTGGGATCGGTAAACTATGGCTACACCTTC. It encodes CASSLGVGSVNYGYTF.

The V gene is TRBV18, the J gene TRBJ2-1; 10 bases are a match to TRBD2. Per the germline V gene, CDR1 is KGHSH and CDR2 is LQKENI. J lost 4 bases, V lost 4 bases, and 1 base had no gene match. The CDR3 runs 14 residues. The CDR3 region has the DNA TGTGCCAGCTCACTAGCGGGGGGTTACAATGAGCAGTTCTTC. As protein: CASSLAGGYNEQFF. Supplemented by reference TRBV18 and TRBJ2-1, the full variable domain reads NAGVMQNPRHLVRRRGQEARLRCSPMKGHSHVYWYRQLPEEGLKFMVYLQKENIIDESGMPKERFSAEFPKEGPSILRIQQVVRGDSAAYFCASSLAGGYNEQFFGPGTRLTVL.